One sample yielded the 6 T cell receptor beta chains listed below, sequenced in a study of T cell responses to AZD1222 COVID-19 vaccine. Data came from immunoSEQ multiplex PCR; TCRdb stores just in-frame clones and leaves some out. The sample consists of 110,000 to 150,000 clones, roughly 93% of them appearing once. Material: peripheral blood, obtained on day 0 of AZD1222 vaccination. These receptors were collected from an adult in good health.

Only one count was recorded for this clone. The CDR3 here is CASSMGPGWTGELFF. CDR3 coding DNA: TGTGCCAGTAGTATGGGGCCCGGTTGGACCGGGGAGCTGTTTTTT. The chain combines TRBV19 with TRBJ2-2, with D perhaps TRBD1 (5 bases). The germline V gene encodes CDR1 LNHDA and CDR2 SQIVND (reference sequence). This CDR3 comprises 15 residues. The V gene lost 3 bases and the J gene lost 5 bases, with 13 bases spanning the gap.

The chain is built from TRBV5-1 and TRBJ2-1, with 8 bases aligning to TRBD1. V was clipped by 6 bases and J by 1 base; unmatched bases: 9. This CDR3 is 16 amino acids long. Germline V lookup: CDR1 SGHRS, CDR2 YFSETQ. CDR3 protein: CASTWDNRGSYNEQFF. The CDR3 region has the DNA TGCGCCAGCACCTGGGACAACAGGGGGTCCTACAATGAGCAGTTCTTC.

The J gene is TRBJ1-1, the V gene TRBV19, with 7 bases fitting TRBD1. Unmatched junction bases numbered 8, after V lost 4 bases and J lost 0 bases. The CDR3 consists of 16 residues. In germline, CDR1 is LNHDA, CDR2 SQIVND (reference sequence). The CDR3 sequence is CASSSPPGQMNTEAFF. For the CDR3, the DNA is TGTGCCAGTAGTAGCCCCCCGGGACAGATGAACACTGAAGCTTTCTTT.

The chain couples TRBV19 to TRBJ1-2, with D possibly being TRBD1 (5 bases). Germline loops: CDR1 LNHDA, CDR2 SQIVND (reference sequence). V gave up 5 bases and J gave up 3 bases, with 16 bases separating them. This CDR3 has 15 amino acids. The CDR3 protein is CASSPQGYSDYGYTF. CDR3 DNA sequence: TGTGCCAGTAGTCCTCAGGGTTATAGTGACTATGGCTACACCTTC.

This sequence joins TRBV28 and TRBJ1-6; weak D call: TRBD1 (6 bases). The CDR3 runs to 15 residues. The ends were cut back, 2 bases at V and 4 bases at J, with 9 bases in the middle. Germline CDR1 is MDHEN and CDR2 is SYDVKM. The CDR3 nucleotides are TGTGCCAGCAGTTTACCCGGACAGTATAATTCACCCCTCCACTTT. Translated, it gives CASSLPGQYNSPLHF.

The chain employs TRBV20-1 and TRBJ2-2; D not certain. Trimming took off 3 bases at V and 6 bases at J, with 5 bases between the two ends. CDR1 DFQATT and CDR2 SNEGSKA come from the germline V gene (reference sequence). This CDR3 contains 11 residues. The CDR3 loop is CSASWSGELFF. CDR3 bases: TGCAGTGCTAGTTGGTCCGGGGAGCTGTTTTTT.